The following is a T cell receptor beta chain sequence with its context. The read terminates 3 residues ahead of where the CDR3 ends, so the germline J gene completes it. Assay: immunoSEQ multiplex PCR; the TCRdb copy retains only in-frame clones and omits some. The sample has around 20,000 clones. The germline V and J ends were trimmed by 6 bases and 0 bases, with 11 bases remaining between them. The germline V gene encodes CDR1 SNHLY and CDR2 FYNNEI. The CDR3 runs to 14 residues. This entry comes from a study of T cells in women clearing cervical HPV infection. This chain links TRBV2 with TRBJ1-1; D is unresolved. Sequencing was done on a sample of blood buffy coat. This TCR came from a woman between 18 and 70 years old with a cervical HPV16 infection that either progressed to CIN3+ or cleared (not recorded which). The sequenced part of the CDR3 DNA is TGTGCCAGCAGCCCCACACGAGTGAACACTGAA. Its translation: CASSPTRVNTE. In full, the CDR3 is CASSPTRVNTEAFF.